Each of the 29 T cell receptor beta chains below was sequenced from the same sample in a study of vaccination and CD4 T cells after COVID-19. Oncomine TCR Beta short-read sequencing was applied to DNA from cultured CD4+ T cells. TCRdb recomputed calls from the PCR reads with MiXCR, one row per CDR3 protein. This sample has about 8,900 distinct CDR3 sequences; around 60% occur once, and the top ten carry around 30%. Treatment in this sample: roughly 11-day PBMC culture with coronavirus spike peptide pools or control peptides (ViraFEST assay). The antigens for these receptors are not known. The specimen sequenced was CD4+ T cells from blood, cultured in vitro. The source is a human donor who had recovered from COVID-19.

The J gene is TRBJ2-1, the V gene TRBV2; D remains ambiguous. V shed 0 bases and J shed 9 bases, with 9 bases lying between them. CDR3 size: 13 residues. Germline values: CDR1 SNHLY, CDR2 FYNNEI. The DNA of the CDR3 is TGTGCCAGCAGTGAAGCTCACGGAAGTGAGCAGTTCTTC. Residues: CASSEAHGSEQFF.

This clonotype is hyperexpanded (1% or more) in the sample. CDR3 region: CASSYPETGSNQPQHF. The CDR3 DNA reads TGTGCCAGCAGTTACCCTGAGACAGGGAGCAATCAGCCCCAGCATTTT. The chain couples TRBV6-5 to TRBJ1-5, with 7 bases lining up with TRBD1. Germline trimming cut 2 bases from V and 1 base from J; bases unmatched to any gene: 5. The CDR3 length is 16 residues. Germline loops: CDR1 MNHEY, CDR2 SVGAGI.

The chain employs TRBV20-1 and TRBJ1-1, with D perhaps matching TRBD1 (6 bases). The V and J ends lost 0 bases and 4 bases respectively, with 15 bases between them. The CDR3 has 15 residues. Germline V gene data show CDR1 as DFQATT and CDR2 as SNEGSKA (reference sequence). This CDR3 is CSARDLGQLGTEAFF. The CDR3 DNA reads TGCAGTGCTAGAGATCTTGGACAGCTAGGCACTGAAGCTTTCTTT.

V gene TRBV18 combines with J gene TRBJ2-7; 7 bases fit TRBD1. The junction had 7 bases not matched to a gene; V was cut back by 5 bases and J by 0 bases. Germline CDR1 KGHSH, CDR2 LQKENI. The CDR3 has 15 residues. The DNA of the CDR3 is TGTGCCAGCTCAGGATTCAGGGACAGCTCCTACGAGCAGTACTTC. Amino acid sequence: CASSGFRDSSYEQYF. Combining the CDR3 with reference TRBV18 and TRBJ2-7 gives the whole variable domain NAGVMQNPRHLVRRRGQEARLRCSPMKGHSHVYWYRQLPEEGLKFMVYLQKENIIDESGMPKERFSAEFPKEGPSILRIQQVVRGDSAAYFCASSGFRDSSYEQYFGPGTRLTVT.

This chain links TRBV5-4 with TRBJ2-1; D might be TRBD1 (5 bases). Trimming removed 1 base from V and 9 bases from J, with 11 bases in between. Germline-derived CDR1 and CDR2 are SGHNT and YYREEE (reference sequence). The CDR3 runs to 13 residues. The DNA of the CDR3 is TGTGCCAGCAGCTTGTTCAAGCAGGGTGAGCAGTTCTTC. Its protein is CASSLFKQGEQFF.

The rearrangement uses TRBV7-3 and TRBJ2-3, with 12 bases fitting TRBD2. The V segment lost 5 bases and the J segment 6 bases; nucleotides outside the gene matches: 9. This CDR3 contains 16 residues. The V gene's germline CDR1 is SGHTA and CDR2 FQGTGA. The CDR3 sequence is CASSQLAGGRGDTQYF. CDR3 coding DNA: TGTGCCAGCAGCCAGCTAGCGGGAGGGCGGGGCGATACGCAGTATTTT.

The chain joins TRBV20-1 to TRBJ1-2, with TRBD1 as a possible D gene (5 bases). Trimming removed 8 bases from V and 7 bases from J, with 14 bases in between. Germline loops: CDR1 DFQATT, CDR2 SNEGSKA (reference sequence). The CDR3 covers 11 residues. CDR3 in DNA: TGCAGTACCCCGGGGGGAGGTGGCTACACCTTC. It translates to CSTPGGGGYTF.

This sequence joins TRBV20-1 and TRBJ2-7, with 7 positions matching TRBD2. Per germline, CDR1 DFQATT and CDR2 SNEGSKA (reference sequence). The CDR3 is made up of 11 amino acids. V lost 6 bases and J lost 11; bases outside the gene matches: 10. The CDR3: CSAKQERDEYF. The CDR3 DNA reads TGCAGTGCAAAGCAAGAGCGGGATGAGTACTTC.

In its sample, this clonotype was seen a few times. This chain uses TRBV24-1 with TRBJ1-2; 9 bases are shared with TRBD1. Germline assignment: CDR1 KGHDR and CDR2 SFDVKD. The CDR3 sequence is 15 residues long. The J segment lost 8 bases and the V segment lost 7 bases, leaving 13 bases of the junction unmatched. CDR3 DNA: TGTGCCACCAGCTCCAATCAACAGGGGGCGTGGGGCTACACCTTC. Protein product: CATSSNQQGAWGYTF.

The genes are TRBV21-1 and TRBJ1-2; no DNA check was done on the table's D call, TRBD1. TRBV21-1 is annotated as a pseudogene. The CDR3 is 18 amino acids. Written as DNA, the CDR3 is TGTGCCAGCAGCCCCCGCCCGGGACAGGGCTATCTCTATGGATTCTACACCTTC. This sequence encodes CASSPRPGQGYLYGFYTF.

The CDR3 here is CASTPTGGRGQPQHF. Written as DNA, the CDR3 is TGTGCCAGCACCCCCACTGGGGGGCGCGGTCAGCCCCAGCATTTT. This sequence joins TRBV6-1 and TRBJ1-5; tentative D call: TRBD1 (6 bases). V gave up 7 bases and J gave up 6 bases, with 19 bases separating them. The CDR3 has 15 residues. In germline, CDR1 is MNHNS, CDR2 SASEGT.

V gene TRBV7-3 combines with J gene TRBJ2-2, with D possibly TRBD2 on 7 matching bases. CDR1 and CDR2 from the germline V gene are SGHTA and FQGTGA. This CDR3 region has 15 residues. V was clipped by 6 bases and J by 6 bases, with 17 bases between them. The CDR3 coding sequence is TGTGCCAGCAGGGGGGGGCCCGGTGTATCCGGGGAGCTGTTTTTT. Translating it yields CASRGGPGVSGELFF.

This sequence joins TRBV19 and TRBJ2-7, with 10 bases identical to TRBD2. Looked up from germline, CDR1 is LNHDA and CDR2 is SQIVND (reference sequence). This CDR3 region has 18 residues. The J segment lost 0 bases and the V segment lost 2 bases, leaving 10 bases of the junction unmatched. CDR3 region: CASSISVSGGHRSYEQYF. CDR3 in DNA: TGTGCCAGTAGTATAAGCGTTAGCGGGGGGCACCGCTCCTACGAGCAGTACTTC. Full variable domain (outside the CDR3, taken from reference TRBV19 and TRBJ2-7): DGGITQSPKYLFRKEGQNVTLSCEQNLNHDAMYWYRQDPGQGLRLIYYSQIVNDFQKGDIAEGYSVSREKKESFPLTVTSAQKNPTAFYLCASSISVSGGHRSYEQYFGPGTRLTVT.

This chain links TRBV6-5 with TRBJ1-5; tentatively, D is TRBD1 (6 bases). The CDR3 is made up of 14 amino acids. Germline V lookup: CDR1 MNHEY, CDR2 SVGAGI. The V end lost 2 bases, the J end lost 3 bases, and 8 bases lay between the germline ends. CDR3: CASSYQGFNQPQHF. CDR3 sequence (DNA): TGTGCCAGCAGTTACCAGGGGTTCAATCAGCCCCAGCATTTT.

This clonotype was observed a single time. This chain links TRBV15 with TRBJ2-7, with 10 bases fitting TRBD1. Unmatched junction bases numbered 5, after V lost 2 bases and J lost 4 bases. The CDR3 contains 15 residues. Per germline, CDR1 LNHNV and CDR2 YYDKDF (reference sequence). The DNA for the CDR3 is TGTGCCACCAGCAGAATGACAGGGGGCTCATACGAGCAGTACTTC. Translating gives CATSRMTGGSYEQYF.

This chain joins TRBV6-1 and TRBJ1-1; D not certain. The CDR3 consists of 13 residues. Trimming cost V 3 bases and J 2 bases, with 7 bases left between them. Per the germline V gene, CDR1 is MNHNS and CDR2 is SASEGT. CDR3: CASSELRNTEAFF. The CDR3, as DNA: TGTGCCAGCAGTGAGCTCCGTAACACTGAAGCTTTCTTT.

This chain uses TRBV5-1 with TRBJ2-7; the D is unclear. Germline assignment: CDR1 SGHRS and CDR2 YFSETQ. The CDR3 runs to 14 residues. Trimming left V 0 bases short and J 2 bases short, with 9 bases between. The CDR3 DNA follows: TGCGCCAGCAGCTTGGGAGGTCCACCCTACGAGCAGTACTTC. Protein sequence: CASSLGGPPYEQYF.

The chain's CDR3 is CASSLGGQGANVLTF. CDR3 sequence (DNA): TGTGCCAGCAGTTTGGGAGGGCAAGGGGCCAACGTCCTGACTTTC. This chain uses TRBV12-3 or TRBV12-4 with TRBJ2-6; 7 positions agree with TRBD2. The J segment lost 4 bases and the V segment lost 3 bases, leaving 3 bases of the junction unmatched. The CDR3 length is 15 residues.

V gene TRBV28 combines with J gene TRBJ1-5, with D uncertain. The V end was cut by 6 bases, the J end by 3 bases, with 24 bases between. The length of the CDR3 is 18 residues. The germline gives CDR1 MDHEN, CDR2 SYDVKM. In DNA form, the CDR3 reads TGTGCCAGCAGGCGCTCCCTGACACTGTCACCCCCCAATCAGCCCCAGCATTTT. Protein product: CASRRSLTLSPPNQPQHF.

The genes are TRBV7-8 and TRBJ1-1; 9 bases map to TRBD1. The CDR3 loop spans 19 amino acids. After removal of 1 base from V and 3 bases from J, the junction contained 15 bases not matched to a gene. In germline, CDR1 is SGHVS, CDR2 FQNEAQ. CDR3 amino acids: CASSLEPPGQGRGDTEAFF. CDR3 DNA sequence: TGTGCCAGCAGCTTAGAGCCTCCGGGACAGGGACGTGGGGACACTGAAGCTTTCTTT.

This clonotype showed up just a few times. V is TRBV20-1 and J is TRBJ2-2; 7 nucleotides align to TRBD1. Germline-derived CDR1 and CDR2 are DFQATT and SNEGSKA (reference sequence). The CDR3 is 13 residues long. With V trimmed by 6 bases and J by 4 bases, 5 bases remained unmatched. Written as DNA, the CDR3 is TGCAGTGCGCGACAGGGATCCACCGGGGAGCTGTTTTTT. Encoded protein: CSARQGSTGELFF.

J is TRBJ2-5 and V is TRBV20-1; 7 positions agree with TRBD2. The germline CDR1 and CDR2 sequences are DFQATT and SNEGSKA (reference sequence). The CDR3 has 15 residues. V gave up 6 bases and J gave up 1 base; unmatched junction bases: 11. The CDR3 sequence: CSASVWRGTQETQYF. CDR3 bases: TGCAGTGCGTCGGTTTGGCGGGGGACCCAAGAGACCCAGTACTTC.

The CDR3 here is CASSLAVLSGTVGYTF. DNA of the CDR3: TGTGCCAGCAGTTTAGCGGTCCTTTCGGGGACAGTTGGCTACACCTTC. The chain joins TRBV12-3 or TRBV12-4 to TRBJ1-2; 7 positions agree with TRBD1. The length of the CDR3 is 16 residues. V was pared by 0 bases and J by 7 bases, with 11 bases of the junction left unmatched.

J is TRBJ2-1 and V is TRBV7-2; D might be TRBD1 (7 bases). The V end was cut by 2 bases, the J end by 1 base, with 9 bases between. Germline V gene sequence: CDR1 SGHTA, CDR2 FQGNSA. This CDR3 comprises 15 residues. CDR3 loop: CASSLQGGSYNEQFF. CDR3 DNA sequence: TGTGCCAGCAGCTTACAGGGGGGTTCCTACAATGAGCAGTTCTTC.

This clonotype was seen a few times. The chain couples TRBV7-8 to TRBJ1-2; D might be TRBD1 (5 bases). V gave up 5 bases and J gave up 8 bases, with 18 bases separating them. The germline V gene has CDR1 SGHVS and CDR2 FQNEAQ. CDR3 size: 14 residues. CDR3 nucleotides: TGTGCCAGCAGCCTTGACTCGGGGGTAGGAGGCTACACCTTC. Translating it yields CASSLDSGVGGYTF.

This rearrangement joins TRBV19 to TRBJ1-2; TRBD1 might be the D (5 bases). This CDR3 spans 14 amino acids. V shed 3 bases and J shed 0 bases, with 8 bases lying between them. From germline, CDR1 is LNHDA and CDR2 SQIVND (reference sequence). The CDR3 bases are TGTGCCAGTAGTATGACAGCTTCTAACTATGGCTACACCTTC. This sequence encodes CASSMTASNYGYTF.

This chain joins TRBV6-5 and TRBJ2-7, with 7 bases that match TRBD2. Unmatched junction bases numbered 4, after V lost 2 bases and J lost 0 bases. The germline gives CDR1 MNHEY, CDR2 SVGAGI. The CDR3 runs to 15 residues. The CDR3 nucleotides read TGTGCCAGCAGTTACATTCGGGGGGTCTCCTACGAGCAGTACTTC. Amino acid sequence: CASSYIRGVSYEQYF.

In this sample, this clonotype turned up once. The chain links TRBV19 to TRBJ2-7; 7 positions agree with TRBD1. The germline CDR1 and CDR2 sequences are LNHDA and SQIVND (reference sequence). The CDR3 consists of 15 residues. Losses at the gene ends were 4 bases for V and 0 bases for J; bases not matched to a gene: 6. The CDR3 DNA reads as TGTGCCAGTAGTACCTCCGGGACAGTCTCCTACGAGCAGTACTTC. Protein: CASSTSGTVSYEQYF.

The table lists this clonotype with a count of one. CDR3 in DNA: TGTGCCAGCAGAGGGGGTCAGCCCCAGCATTTT. It yields the protein CASRGGQPQHF. The chain links TRBV6-1 to TRBJ1-5, with D tentatively TRBD1 (6 bases). Trimming cost V 6 bases and J 6 bases, with 6 bases left between them. The CDR3 consists of 11 residues. Germline V gene data show CDR1 as MNHNS and CDR2 as SASEGT.